These 10 T cell receptor beta chains were all obtained from the same sample, sequenced in a study of early T cells in non-severe SARS-CoV-2 infection. From the 5' RACE reads, TCRdb called clonotypes with MiXCR, one entry per CDR3 protein. In the table there are around 60,000 distinct CDR3 sequences, around 13% of which are singletons. Sequencing was carried out using whole blood. All receptors derive from an adult who was a healthcare worker with PCR-confirmed SARS-CoV-2 infection or an uninfected control (not recorded which).

This clonotype has a count of ten or more. The V and J genes are TRBV4-3 and TRBJ1-4; TRBD1 might be the D (6 bases). V was clipped by 3 bases and J by 4 bases, with 15 bases between them. Germline values: CDR1 LGHNA, CDR2 YSLEER. The CDR3 totals 16 residues. This chain's CDR3 is CASSQGSGAGNEKLFF. The DNA of the CDR3 is TGCGCCAGCAGCCAGGGGTCAGGGGCGGGTAATGAAAAACTGTTTTTT.

This clonotype was seen many times. The chain couples TRBV20-1 to TRBJ2-3; 7 bases are a match to TRBD2. The V gene end was trimmed by 6 bases and the J gene end by 4 bases; junction bases not matched to a gene: 10. The CDR3 sequence is 14 residues long. CDR1 is DFQATT, CDR2 SNEGSKA, per germline (reference sequence). The CDR3 is CSARDAGGSDTQYF. DNA for the CDR3: TGCAGTGCCCGGGACGCCGGGGGGTCAGATACGCAGTATTTT.

In its sample, this clonotype was seen a few times. The chain joins TRBV7-2 to TRBJ1-2; D is possibly TRBD1 (5 bases). The ends were cut back, 2 bases at V and 2 bases at J, with 9 bases in the middle. This CDR3 has 14 residues. CDR1 and CDR2 from the germline V gene are SGHTA and FQGNSA. CDR3 sequence reads: CASSLSPGNYGYTF. CDR3 nucleotides: TGTGCCAGCAGCTTATCTCCAGGGAACTATGGCTACACCTTC.

This chain links TRBV10-3 with TRBJ1-2; no definite D call. Germline lookup yields CDR1 ENHRY and CDR2 SYGVKD. The V gene lost 10 bases and the J gene lost 3 bases, with 15 bases spanning the gap. This CDR3 has 13 residues. The DNA of the CDR3 is TGTGCCACATCGGGAGGCGGCTACTATGGCTACACCTTC. Its translation: CATSGGGYYGYTF.

This chain links TRBV12-3 or TRBV12-4 with TRBJ2-7; tentative D call: TRBD2 (6 bases). The CDR3 length is 15 residues. Between the trimmed V and J ends, which lost 2 bases and 4 bases, there was a span of 15 bases. DNA for the CDR3: TGTGCCAGCAGTTTACACTCGAGCGGGCAATACGAGCAGTACTTC. Translated: CASSLHSSGQYEQYF.

Ten or more counts support this clonotype. The chain carries TRBV7-8 and TRBJ2-3; D tentatively fits TRBD1 or TRBD2 (6 bases each). This CDR3 is built from 14 residues. Germline assignment: CDR1 SGHVS and CDR2 FQNEAQ. Trimming cost V 1 base and J 7 bases, with 12 bases left between them. The CDR3 DNA reads as TGTGCCAGCAGCTTAGGGAGGGGGACTTATACGCAGTATTTT. Translated, it gives CASSLGRGTYTQYF.

In its sample, this clonotype was seen many times. The rearrangement uses TRBV7-6 and TRBJ2-6, with a weak D call TRBD1 (6 bases). Germline V CDR1 and CDR2: SGHVS, FNYEAQ. Trimming pared 5 bases from V and 0 bases from J, leaving 14 bases between. The CDR3 is 17 amino acids. The CDR3 here is CASSITPQGSGANVLTF. The CDR3, as DNA: TGTGCCAGCAGCATAACCCCACAGGGCTCTGGGGCCAACGTCCTGACTTTC.

V usage is TRBV20-1 and J usage is TRBJ2-7; TRBD2 matches 12 bases. The trim removed 4 bases at V and 7 bases at J, leaving 5 bases unmatched. Germline V gene sequence: CDR1 DFQATT, CDR2 SNEGSKA (reference sequence). The CDR3 is made up of 13 amino acids. The CDR3 DNA sequence: TGCAGTGCTACCCTAGCGGGAGGGCGGGAGCAGTACTTC. Translating gives CSATLAGGREQYF.

CDR3 amino acids: CASSLEQGPYEQYF. The CDR3 region has the DNA TGCGCCAGCAGCTTGGAGCAGGGACCCTACGAGCAGTACTTC. The V call is TRBV5-1, the J call TRBJ2-7; D possibly matches TRBD1 or TRBD2 (5 bases each). From germline, CDR1 is SGHRS and CDR2 YFSETQ. V gave up 0 bases and J gave up 2 bases, with 9 bases separating them. This CDR3 region has 14 residues.

This clonotype was recorded many times. The rearrangement links TRBV13 to TRBJ2-5; 12 nucleotides agree with TRBD1. Germline V gene lookup returns CDR1 PRHDT and CDR2 FYEKMQ (reference sequence). The CDR3 runs to 19 residues. The V segment lost 2 bases and the J segment 2 bases; nucleotides outside the gene matches: 12. CDR3 nucleotides: TGTGCCAGCAGCTTATTTCTGGGGACAGGGGGCTTCCTACAAGAGACCCAGTACTTC. It specifies CASSLFLGTGGFLQETQYF. The variable domain in full, with the rest retrieved from reference TRBV13 and TRBJ2-5, is AAGVIQSPRHLIKEKRETATLKCYPIPRHDTVYWYQQGPGQDPQFLISFYEKMQSDKGSIPDRFSAQQFSDYHSELNMSSLELGDSALYFCASSLFLGTGGFLQETQYFGPGTRLLVL.